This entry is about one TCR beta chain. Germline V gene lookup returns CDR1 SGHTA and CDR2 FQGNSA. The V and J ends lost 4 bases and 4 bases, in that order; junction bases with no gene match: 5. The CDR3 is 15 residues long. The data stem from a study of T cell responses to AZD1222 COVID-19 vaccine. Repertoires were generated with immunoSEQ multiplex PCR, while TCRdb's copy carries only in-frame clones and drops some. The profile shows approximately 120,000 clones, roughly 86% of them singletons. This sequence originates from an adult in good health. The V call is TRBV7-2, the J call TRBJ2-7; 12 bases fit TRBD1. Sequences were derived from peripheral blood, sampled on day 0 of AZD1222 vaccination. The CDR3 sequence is CASSSGTGGSYEQYF. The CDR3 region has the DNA TGTGCCAGCAGCTCAGGGACAGGGGGCTCTTACGAGCAGTACTTC.